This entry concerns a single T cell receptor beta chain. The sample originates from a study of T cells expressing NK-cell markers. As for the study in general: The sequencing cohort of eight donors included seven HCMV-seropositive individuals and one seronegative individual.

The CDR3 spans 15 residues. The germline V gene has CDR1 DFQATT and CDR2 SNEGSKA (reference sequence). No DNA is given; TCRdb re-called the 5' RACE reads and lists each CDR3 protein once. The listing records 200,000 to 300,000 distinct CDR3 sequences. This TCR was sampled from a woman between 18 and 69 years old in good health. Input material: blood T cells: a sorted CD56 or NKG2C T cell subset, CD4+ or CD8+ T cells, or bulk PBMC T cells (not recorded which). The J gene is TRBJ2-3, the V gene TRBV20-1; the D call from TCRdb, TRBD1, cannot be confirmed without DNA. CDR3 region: CSARVWGGYTDTQYF.